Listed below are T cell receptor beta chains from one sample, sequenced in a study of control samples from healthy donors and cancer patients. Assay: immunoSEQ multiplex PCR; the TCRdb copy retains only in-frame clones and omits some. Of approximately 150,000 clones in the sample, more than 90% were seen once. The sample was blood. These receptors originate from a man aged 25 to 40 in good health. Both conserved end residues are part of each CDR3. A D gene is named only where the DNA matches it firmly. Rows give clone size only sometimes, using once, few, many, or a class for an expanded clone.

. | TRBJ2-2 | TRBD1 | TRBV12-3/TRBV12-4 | TGTGCCAGCAGTCTGCAGGGGGCCGGGGAGCTGTTTTTT | CASSLQGAGELFF
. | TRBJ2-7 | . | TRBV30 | TGTGCCTGGAGTGTAGCCGGCTACGAGCAGTACTTC | CAWSVAGYEQYF
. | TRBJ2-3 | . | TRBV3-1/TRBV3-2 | TGTGCCAGCAGCCAAGTTGGCCCCGACACAGATACGCAGTATTTT | CASSQVGPDTDTQYF
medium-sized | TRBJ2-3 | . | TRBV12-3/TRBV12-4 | TGTGCCAGCAGTTTAGTCGTCACAGATACGCAGTATTTT | CASSLVVTDTQYF
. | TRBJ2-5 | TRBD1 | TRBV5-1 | TGCGCCAGCAGCTACCGGGACAGACAAGAGACCCAGTACTTC | CASSYRDRQETQYF
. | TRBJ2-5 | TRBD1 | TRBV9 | TGTGCCAGCAGCGAGGGACAGGGGTTAGAGACCCAGTACTTC | CASSEGQGLETQYF
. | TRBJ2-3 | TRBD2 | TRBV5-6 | TGTGCCAGCAGCCAGGGACTAGCGGGGGGTGATACGCAGTATTTT | CASSQGLAGGDTQYF
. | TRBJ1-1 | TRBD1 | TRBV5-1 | TGCGCCAGCAGCACCTACAGGGGGCCGGACACTGAAGCTTTCTTT | CASSTYRGPDTEAFF
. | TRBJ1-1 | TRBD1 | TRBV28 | TGTGCCAGCAGCAGGGGGTCTATCTCTGAAGCTTTCTTT | CASSRGSISEAFF
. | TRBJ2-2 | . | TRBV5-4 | TGTGCCAGCAGCTTGGTCTTGAACACCGGGGAGCTGTTTTTT | CASSLVLNTGELFF
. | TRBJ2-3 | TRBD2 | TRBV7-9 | TGTGCCAGCAGCTTGACTCGGACTAGCGTGAACACAGATACGCAGTATTTT | CASSLTRTSVNTDTQYF
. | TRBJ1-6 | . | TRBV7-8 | TGTGCCAGCAGCCCCGCGGGGAATTCACCCCTCCACTTT | CASSPAGNSPLHF
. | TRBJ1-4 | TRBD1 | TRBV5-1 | TGCGCCAGCAGCCCGAATGGGGGACAGCTTAATGAAAAACTGTTTTTT | CASSPNGGQLNEKLFF
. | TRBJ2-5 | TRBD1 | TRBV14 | TGTGCCAGCAGCCAGGGGGGACAGGCAATTAAGTACTTC | CASSQGGQAIKYF
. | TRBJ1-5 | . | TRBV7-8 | TGTGCCAGCAGCTTAGAACGGACATTATCCAATCAGCCCCAGCATTTT | CASSLERTLSNQPQHF
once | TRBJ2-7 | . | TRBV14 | TGTGCCAGCAGCCCACAGGGTGCAGCCTACGAGCAGTACTTC | CASSPQGAAYEQYF
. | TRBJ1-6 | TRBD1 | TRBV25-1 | TGTGCCAGCAGCGCTAACGACAGGGTGTTTTATAATTCACCCCTCCACTTT | CASSANDRVFYNSPLHF
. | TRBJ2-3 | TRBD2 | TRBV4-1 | TGCGCCAGCAGCCAAGATAGCGGGGCGGGGGCAGATACGCAGTATTTT | CASSQDSGAGADTQYF
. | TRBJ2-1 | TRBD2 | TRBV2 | TGTGCCAGCAGGTTTGAGGGGACTAGCGTAAATGAGCAGTTCTTC | CASRFEGTSVNEQFF
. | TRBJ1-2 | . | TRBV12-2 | TGTGCAAGTCGCTCCCGGACAGGGGGCGGCTATGGCTACACCTTC | CASRSRTGGGYGYTF
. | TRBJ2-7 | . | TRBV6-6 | TGTGCCAGCCGGCCTGGGACCTCCTACGAGCAGTACTTC | CASRPGTSYEQYF
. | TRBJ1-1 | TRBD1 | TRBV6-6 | TGTGCCAGCAGTTACGATCGGACAGGTAACACTGAAGCTTTCTTT | CASSYDRTGNTEAFF
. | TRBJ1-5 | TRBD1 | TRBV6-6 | TGTGCCAGCAATACTCAGGGGGCTGGCAATCAGCCCCAGCATTTT | CASNTQGAGNQPQHF
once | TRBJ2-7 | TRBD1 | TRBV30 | TGTGCCTGGAGAGGAAGGACAGGGAACAACGAGCAGTACTTC | CAWRGRTGNNEQYF
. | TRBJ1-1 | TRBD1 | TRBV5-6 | TGTGCCAGCAGCGAGGGGGCAGGGAACCTCCTCCGGAACACTGAAGCTTTCTTT | CASSEGAGNLLRNTEAFF
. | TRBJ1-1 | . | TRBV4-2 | TGTGCCAGCAGCCCCCCCGGGAATTTGAACACTGAAGCTTTCTTT | CASSPPGNLNTEAFF
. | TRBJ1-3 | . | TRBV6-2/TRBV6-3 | TGTGCCAGCAGTTACCCGGTCTCTGGAAACACCATATATTTT | CASSYPVSGNTIYF
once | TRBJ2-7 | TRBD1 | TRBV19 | TGTGCCAGTAGTAGAACGGGGACAGGGGGCGACGAGCAGTACTTC | CASSRTGTGGDEQYF
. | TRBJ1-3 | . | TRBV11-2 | TGTGCCAGCAGCCCCGTTTACTCTGGAAACACCATATATTTT | CASSPVYSGNTIYF
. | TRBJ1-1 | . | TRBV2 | TGTGCCAGCAGCTGGGAGGGTGCAGCCGAAGCTTTCTTT | CASSWEGAAEAFF
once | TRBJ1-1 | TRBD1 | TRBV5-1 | TGCGCCAGCAGCAACCCCGACAGGGTCTCTGAAGCTTTCTTT | CASSNPDRVSEAFF
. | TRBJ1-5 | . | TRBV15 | TGTGCCACCAGCAGAAGCGGGGGCTTGGTCAATCAGCCCCAGCATTTT | CATSRSGGLVNQPQHF
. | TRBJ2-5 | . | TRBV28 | TGTGCCAGCAGTTTATACAGGACACAAGAGACCCAGTACTTC | CASSLYRTQETQYF
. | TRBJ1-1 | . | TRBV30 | TGTGCCTGGAGTGTAGCAGGGTTCGCTGAAGCTTTCTTT | CAWSVAGFAEAFF
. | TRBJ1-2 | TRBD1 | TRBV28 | TGTGCCAGCAGGGGGCCGGGACAGGGGAACTATGGCTACACCTTC | CASRGPGQGNYGYTF
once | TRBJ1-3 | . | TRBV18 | TGTGCCAGCTCACCAATCCAATCTGGAAACACCATATATTTT | CASSPIQSGNTIYF
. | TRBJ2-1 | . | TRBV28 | TGTGCCAGCAGTTTATCGGATAGCCTCTCCTACAATGAGCAGTTCTTC | CASSLSDSLSYNEQFF
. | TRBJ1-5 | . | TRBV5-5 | TGTGCCAGCAGCTTGGCAGGGACACTCCCCTCTTATAGCAATCAGCCCCAGCATTTT | CASSLAGTLPSYSNQPQHF
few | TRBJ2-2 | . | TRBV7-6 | TGTGCCAGCAGCTTAGTAGGGGGGCCCAACACCGGGGAGCTGTTTTTT | CASSLVGGPNTGELFF
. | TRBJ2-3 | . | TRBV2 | TGTGCCAGCAGTGACGGAGGGGGGGAATTCGTGGGAGATACGCAGTATTTT | CASSDGGGEFVGDTQYF
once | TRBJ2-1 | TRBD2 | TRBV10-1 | TGCGCCAGCAGTGAGCGGACTAGCGGGGGGGGAGAGCAGTTCTTC | CASSERTSGGGEQFF
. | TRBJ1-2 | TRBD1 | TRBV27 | TGTGCCAGCAGTTTCGACAGGGGAAGTAACTATGGCTACACCTTC | CASSFDRGSNYGYTF
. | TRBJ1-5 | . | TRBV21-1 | TGTGCCAGCAGCAAATTCCAACAGGGGATTTTTGGACGCAATCAGCCCCAGCATTTT | CASSKFQQGIFGRNQPQHF
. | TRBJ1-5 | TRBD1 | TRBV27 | TGTGCCAGCAGTTTAAGTAGGGGACAGGGGGCGAATCAGCCCCAGCATTTT | CASSLSRGQGANQPQHF
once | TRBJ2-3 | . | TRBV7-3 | TGTGCCAGCAGCTTAAACGGGGGTGCAGATACGCAGTATTTT | CASSLNGGADTQYF